These T cell receptor beta chains were read from a single sample in a study of shared clonotypes between healthy human individuals. TCRdb keeps only in-frame clones here, not all; method: immunoSEQ multiplex PCR. This sample has some 2.1 million clones, with 90% to 95% found just once. The sample consisted of naive CD8+ T cells from PBMCs. The receptors derive from a man aged 18-30 years in good health. Some clones in this sample may be carry-over from other donors' samples. Each CDR3 is given with its conserved first and last residue. D genes are given only for firm matches. Clone size, where shown, is once, few, many, or a class for clones that have expanded.

-,TRBJ2-3,TRBV4-1,-,CASSLLLSGTDTQYF,TGCGCCAGCAGCCTCCTCCTGAGCGGCACAGATACGCAGTATTTT
-,TRBJ2-7,TRBV5-6,TRBD2,CASSLWRRLGAGVEYEQYF,TGTGCCAGCAGCTTGTGGCGGAGGCTAGGAGCGGGAGTGGAGTACGAGCAGTACTTC
-,TRBJ1-1,TRBV7-3,-,CASSLSGGNTEAFF,TGTGCCAGCAGCTTAAGCGGTGGGAACACTGAAGCTTTCTTT
-,TRBJ1-2,TRBV28,-,CASSLSLQGNGYGYTF,TGTGCCAGCAGTTTAAGTTTACAGGGAAATGGCTATGGCTACACCTTC
-,TRBJ2-7,TRBV11-2,-,CASSRLAGFTHEQYF,TGTGCCAGCAGCCGATTGGCGGGGTTTACCCACGAGCAGTACTTC
-,TRBJ2-2,TRBV9,-,CASSEFGTPGELFF,TGTGCCAGCAGCGAATTCGGGACACCCGGGGAGCTGTTTTTT
-,TRBJ1-2,TRBV27,-,CASSRTTGQGLWYGYTF,TGTGCCAGCAGTCGTACCACAGGGCAGGGCCTGTGGTATGGCTACACCTTC
-,TRBJ2-5,TRBV19,TRBD2,CASSSSVGEGTQYF,TGTGCCAGTAGTTCGAGTGTCGGGGAGGGGACCCAGTACTTC
-,TRBJ2-1,TRBV9,TRBD2,CASSGGLAIAYNEQFF,TGTGCCAGCAGCGGGGGACTAGCGATCGCCTACAATGAGCAGTTCTTC
-,TRBJ2-3,TRBV4-1,-,CASSQPTGRTDTQYF,TGCGCCAGCAGCCAACCGACAGGTCGTACAGATACGCAGTATTTT
-,TRBJ1-1,TRBV19,-,CATLSTEAFF,TGTGCCACCCTGAGCACTGAAGCTTTCTTT
-,TRBJ2-1,TRBV28,-,CASRLGVASYNEQFF,TGTGCCAGCAGACTTGGGGTAGCCTCCTACAATGAGCAGTTCTTC
-,TRBJ1-5,TRBV6-1,-,CASSEAFLWAESNQPQHF,TGTGCCAGCAGTGAAGCTTTCTTGTGGGCGGAAAGCAATCAGCCCCAGCATTTT
-,TRBJ2-2,TRBV27,TRBD1,CASSPDRVGGELFF,TGTGCCAGCAGTCCCGACAGGGTTGGCGGGGAGCTGTTTTTT
-,TRBJ2-3,TRBV13,TRBD2,CASSLTASGSGIDTQYF,TGTGCCAGCAGCTTAACGGCTAGCGGGAGTGGTATAGATACGCAGTATTTT
-,TRBJ2-1,TRBV10-3,-,CAISERDSGTYNEQFF,TGTGCCATCAGTGAAAGGGATAGCGGCACCTACAATGAGCAGTTCTTC
-,TRBJ2-1,TRBV7-2,TRBD1,CASSLDQRDRGFSYNEQFF,TGTGCCAGCAGCTTAGACCAGCGGGACAGGGGCTTCTCCTACAATGAGCAGTTCTTC
-,TRBJ2-3,TRBV7-9,TRBD2,CASSLAEYNTDTQYF,TGTGCCAGCAGCCTAGCGGAATACAACACAGATACGCAGTATTTT
-,TRBJ1-3,TRBV6-5,TRBD1,CASSLGQYSGNTIYF,TGTGCCAGCAGTTTGGGACAGTACTCTGGAAACACCATATATTTT
-,TRBJ1-5,TRBV6-5,-,CASSPERSSNQPQHF,TGTGCCAGCAGCCCGGAGCGAAGTTCCAATCAGCCCCAGCATTTT
-,TRBJ2-5,TRBV14,-,CASSQRGLQTQYF,TGTGCCAGCAGCCAAAGGGGTCTTCAGACCCAGTACTTC
once,TRBJ1-1,TRBV28,TRBD1,CASRDRDRDSMNTEAFF,TGTGCCAGCAGGGACCGAGACAGGGATTCTATGAACACTGAAGCTTTCTTT
-,TRBJ2-7,TRBV2,TRBD2,CASLKRGDSYEQYF,TGTGCCAGCCTCAAGCGGGGGGACTCCTACGAGCAGTACTTC
-,TRBJ1-2,TRBV7-9,-,CASSLGSRYGYTF,TGTGCCAGCAGCCTCGGAAGCCGCTATGGCTACACCTTC
-,TRBJ1-2,TRBV25-1,-,CASSEFLTEAGYTF,TGTGCCAGCAGTGAATTTCTGACAGAAGCAGGCTACACCTTC
-,TRBJ2-1,TRBV30,TRBD2,CAWSVALAGTRDEQFF,TGTGCCTGGAGTGTAGCCCTAGCGGGGACAAGAGATGAGCAGTTCTTC
-,TRBJ1-5,TRBV4-1,-,CASSQVHGSNQPQHF,TGCGCCAGCAGCCAAGTCCACGGCAGCAATCAGCCCCAGCATTTT
-,TRBJ2-5,TRBV30,-,CAWSIWGRVETQYF,TGTGCCTGGAGCATCTGGGGGCGCGTGGAGACCCAGTACTTC
-,TRBJ1-1,TRBV10-1,TRBD1,CASSERTGETEAFF,TGCGCCAGCAGTGAGCGGACAGGTGAAACTGAAGCTTTCTTT
-,TRBJ2-2,TRBV4-1,-,CASSHAGRDVGELFF,TGCGCCAGCAGCCACGCGGGACGGGACGTAGGGGAGCTGTTTTTT
-,TRBJ1-2,TRBV7-9,-,CASSLGIASAYGYTF,TGTGCCAGCAGCTTAGGTATAGCCAGTGCCTATGGCTACACCTTC